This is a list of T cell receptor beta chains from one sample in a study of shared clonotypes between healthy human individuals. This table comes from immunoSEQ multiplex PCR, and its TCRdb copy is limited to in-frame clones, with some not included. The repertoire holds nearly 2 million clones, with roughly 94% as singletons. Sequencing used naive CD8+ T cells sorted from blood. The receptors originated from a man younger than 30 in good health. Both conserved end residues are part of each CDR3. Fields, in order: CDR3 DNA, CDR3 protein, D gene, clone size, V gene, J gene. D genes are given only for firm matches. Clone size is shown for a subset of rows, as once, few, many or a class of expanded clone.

CDR3 DNA: TGCGCCAGCAGCCAGTTCAGCAGGGTATCCGAGCAGTACTTC; CDR3 protein: CASSQFSRVSEQYF; D gene: .; clone size: .; V gene: TRBV4-1; J gene: TRBJ2-7
CDR3 DNA: TGTGCTAGCAGCTTAGAGCGGGGCTCCTACGAGCAGTACTTC; CDR3 protein: CASSLERGSYEQYF; D gene: TRBD2; clone size: .; V gene: TRBV7-7; J gene: TRBJ2-7
CDR3 DNA: TGTGCCAGCAGCGTAGATTTCCATGGCTACACCTTC; CDR3 protein: CASSVDFHGYTF; D gene: .; clone size: .; V gene: TRBV9; J gene: TRBJ1-2
CDR3 DNA: TGTGCCAGCAGTTACATGGTGATGGGCACCGGGGAGCTGTTTTTT; CDR3 protein: CASSYMVMGTGELFF; D gene: .; clone size: .; V gene: TRBV6-5; J gene: TRBJ2-2
CDR3 DNA: TGCGCCAGCAGCCAAGGGGACAGGTCCGACACTGAAGCTTTCTTT; CDR3 protein: CASSQGDRSDTEAFF; D gene: TRBD1; clone size: .; V gene: TRBV4-1; J gene: TRBJ1-1
CDR3 DNA: TGTGCCAGCAGCCATCCATCTAACTATGGCTACACCTTC; CDR3 protein: CASSHPSNYGYTF; D gene: .; clone size: .; V gene: TRBV7-9; J gene: TRBJ1-2
CDR3 DNA: TGTGCCAGCAGTGAGGGCCCCAGACAGGGATTCTACACTGAAGCTTTCTTT; CDR3 protein: CASSEGPRQGFYTEAFF; D gene: TRBD1; clone size: .; V gene: TRBV6-1; J gene: TRBJ1-1
CDR3 DNA: TGTGCCAGCAGCGTAGCGGGAGGGCCCTACAATGAGCAGTTCTTC; CDR3 protein: CASSVAGGPYNEQFF; D gene: TRBD2; clone size: .; V gene: TRBV9; J gene: TRBJ2-1
CDR3 DNA: TGTGCCAGCAGCTTCACTCACATGAACACTGAAGCTTTCTTT; CDR3 protein: CASSFTHMNTEAFF; D gene: .; clone size: .; V gene: TRBV5-6; J gene: TRBJ1-1
CDR3 DNA: TGTGCCAGCAGTGAACGCGAGAGCTTCTACGAGCAGTACTTC; CDR3 protein: CASSERESFYEQYF; D gene: .; clone size: .; V gene: TRBV6-1; J gene: TRBJ2-7
CDR3 DNA: TGTGCCAGCAGTTCGACCTACGAGCAGTACTTC; CDR3 protein: CASSSTYEQYF; D gene: .; clone size: few; V gene: TRBV6-6; J gene: TRBJ2-7
CDR3 DNA: TGCAGCGTCATAACGGCAAGCTCCTACGAGCAGTACTTC; CDR3 protein: CSVITASSYEQYF; D gene: .; clone size: .; V gene: TRBV29-1; J gene: TRBJ2-7
CDR3 DNA: TGTGCCAGCAGTCTCACGGGGGGGTACGAGCAGTACTTC; CDR3 protein: CASSLTGGYEQYF; D gene: TRBD2; clone size: .; V gene: TRBV27; J gene: TRBJ2-7
CDR3 DNA: TGTGCCAGCAGCGGGGGGATCAGCGGCCAAGAGACCCAGTACTTC; CDR3 protein: CASSGGISGQETQYF; D gene: .; clone size: .; V gene: TRBV5-8; J gene: TRBJ2-5
CDR3 DNA: TGTGCCAGCAGTCCCGCTGGCAGCAACCCGAACACCGGGGAGCTGTTTTTT; CDR3 protein: CASSPAGSNPNTGELFF; D gene: .; clone size: once; V gene: TRBV13; J gene: TRBJ2-2
CDR3 DNA: TGTGCCAGTAGTATCCCAGGGACAGGGTATGAAGCTTTCTTT; CDR3 protein: CASSIPGTGYEAFF; D gene: TRBD1; clone size: .; V gene: TRBV19; J gene: TRBJ1-1
CDR3 DNA: TGTGCCAGCAGTTACTCCGGACAGGGGGCAGATACGCAGTATTTT; CDR3 protein: CASSYSGQGADTQYF; D gene: TRBD1; clone size: .; V gene: TRBV6-5; J gene: TRBJ2-3
CDR3 DNA: TGTGCCAGCAGCTTAGGGTGGAACACTGAAGCTTTCTTT; CDR3 protein: CASSLGWNTEAFF; D gene: .; clone size: .; V gene: TRBV11-2; J gene: TRBJ1-1
CDR3 DNA: TGTGCCAGCAGCTTGTTCGGATATACGGGAGATAATTCACCCCTCCACTTT; CDR3 protein: CASSLFGYTGDNSPLHF; D gene: .; clone size: .; V gene: TRBV5-4; J gene: TRBJ1-6
CDR3 DNA: TGTGCCAGCAGCGTAGTAGGGAGTAGCGCCTACGAGCAGTACTTC; CDR3 protein: CASSVVGSSAYEQYF; D gene: .; clone size: .; V gene: TRBV9; J gene: TRBJ2-7
CDR3 DNA: TGTGCCAGCAAACCCGGGACTAGCGGGCATACGCAGTATTTT; CDR3 protein: CASKPGTSGHTQYF; D gene: TRBD2; clone size: .; V gene: TRBV27; J gene: TRBJ2-3
CDR3 DNA: TGTGCCAGCAGTGAGGGACTAGCGGGAGTGTTGGAGACCCAGTACTTC; CDR3 protein: CASSEGLAGVLETQYF; D gene: TRBD2; clone size: .; V gene: TRBV9; J gene: TRBJ2-5